A single sample is the source of the 2 T cell receptor beta chains below, sequenced in a study of cytomegalovirus exposure and HLA in healthy donors. PCR used 60 Vbeta primers and 13 Jbeta primers. Assay: immunoSEQ multiplex PCR; the TCRdb copy retains only in-frame clones and omits some. There are some 200,000 clones in the sample; roughly 80% occur only once, and less than 2% lies in the top ten. The source material was PBMCs. The source is a woman aged 18-29 years in good health and CMV-seronegative.

The chain uses TRBV10-2 and TRBJ2-1, with 10 bases identical to TRBD2. The junction had 8 bases not matched to a gene; V was cut back by 5 bases and J by 7 bases. This CDR3 spans 15 amino acids. The germline V gene has CDR1 WSHSY and CDR2 SAAADI. CDR3 sequence reads: CASSRSGSGRNEQFF. The CDR3 nucleotides are TGCGCCAGCAGTCGGAGTGGTAGCGGGAGGAATGAGCAGTTCTTC.

The chain couples TRBV19 to TRBJ1-2, with no clear D. There are 15 residues in the CDR3. The V gene's germline CDR1 is LNHDA and CDR2 SQIVND (reference sequence). Trimming left V 0 bases short and J 0 bases short, with 8 bases between. CDR3 residues: CASSIDAESNYGYTF. CDR3 nucleotide sequence: TGTGCCAGTAGTATAGATGCGGAGTCTAACTATGGCTACACCTTC.